The present T cell receptor (beta chain) was sequenced within a study of cytomegalovirus exposure and HLA in healthy donors. In the PCR, 60 Vbeta and 13 Jbeta primers were used. Assay: immunoSEQ multiplex PCR; the TCRdb copy retains only in-frame clones and omits some. The sample records about 100,000 clones, approximately 68% being singletons. CDR1 and CDR2 (germline): MNHEY, SMNVEV (reference sequence). Trimming took 2 bases from V and 7 from J, leaving 9 bases between them. The CDR3 has 13 residues. This chain uses TRBV27 with TRBJ1-5; possibly TRBD1 for D (5 bases). The receptor was isolated from a woman aged 18-35 years in good health and CMV-seropositive. The source material was PBMCs. The CDR3 nucleotides read TGTGCCAGCAGTTTACACAAGGGGCAGCCCCAGCATTTT. Translation: CASSLHKGQPQHF.